These 4 T cell receptor beta chains share one sample of origin, sequenced in a study of shared clonotypes between healthy human individuals. Libraries were prepared by immunoSEQ multiplex PCR; TCRdb keeps only in-frame clonotypes and omits some of them. Of about 820,000 clones listed, almost 95% were seen once; the top ten hold about 24%. Cells designated naive CD8 were CD45RO-negative and were positively selected for CCR7, with terminally differentiated effector memory CD45RA+ cells excluded. The sequenced sample consisted of naive CD8+ T cells sorted from blood. Receptors were obtained from a man in his thirties or forties in good health.

The chain links TRBV7-9 to TRBJ2-2; the D is unclear. The germline V gene has CDR1 SEHNR and CDR2 FQNEAQ (reference sequence). V was pared by 4 bases and J by 2 bases, with 11 bases between. This CDR3 contains 15 residues. The CDR3 DNA reads TGTGCCAGCAGCTCAAGAAGTAATAACACCGGGGAGCTGTTTTTT. Translated, it gives CASSSRSNNTGELFF.

V and J are TRBV7-2 and TRBJ2-2; no firm D call. Germline V gene lookup returns CDR1 SGHTA and CDR2 FQGNSA. V lost 5 bases, J lost 3 bases, and 4 bases lay in between. This CDR3 is 12 amino acids long. CDR3 region: CASSTYTGELFF. DNA of the CDR3: TGTGCCAGCAGCACCTACACCGGGGAGCTGTTTTTT.

In DNA form, the CDR3 reads TGTGCCAGCAGCTACGCTTCCGTTGGGACAACCTACGAGCAGTACTTC. It codes for CASSYASVGTTYEQYF. The chain links TRBV7-6 to TRBJ2-7; tentative D call: TRBD1 (6 bases). Between the trimmed V and J ends, which lost 4 bases and 2 bases, there was a span of 18 bases. The germline V gene has CDR1 SGHVS and CDR2 FNYEAQ. The CDR3 contains 16 residues.

CDR3: CASSTDSPTGDTQYF. The CDR3 DNA sequence: TGTGCCAGCAGTACGGACTCGCCTACCGGGGATACGCAGTATTTT. The chain combines TRBV6-5 with TRBJ2-3, with D possibly being TRBD2 (5 bases). The germline V gene has CDR1 MNHEY and CDR2 SVGAGI. V lost 5 bases, J lost 6 bases, and 18 bases lay in between. The length of the CDR3 is 15 residues.